These 27 T cell receptor beta chains originate from one sample sequenced in a study of regulatory T cells in long-lasting Graves disease. The authors built TCR beta libraries using iRepertoire HTBI primers and Arm-PCR of CDR3 regions. A single record per CDR3 protein comes from TCRdb applying MiXCR to the multiplex PCR reads. The sample yields approximately 400,000 distinct CDR3 sequences, 10% to 15% seen once. The time point is: newly diagnosed GD, antithyroid drugs for less than 3 months. The TCR library was made from RNA that had been extracted from PBMCs in TRIzol. The same sample was also studied in work on T cells in Graves' hyperthyroidism and ophthalmopathy.

Sample: peripheral blood mononuclear cells (PBMCs), taken at new diagnosis, from a patient treated with antithyroid drugs. The source is a woman aged 18-29 years with Graves disease.

This clonotype was seen more than once but under ten times. The chain recombines TRBV11-3 with TRBJ2-1, with no clear D. V was clipped by 4 bases and J by 6 bases, with 13 bases between them. This CDR3 spans 14 amino acids. From germline, CDR1 is SGHNT and CDR2 YENEEA. The DNA for the CDR3 is TGTGCCAGCAGCTCCCCTTCCCAAGGCAATGAGCAGTTCTTC. It specifies CASSSPSQGNEQFF.

This clonotype was seen ten or more times. The rearrangement links TRBV20-1 to TRBJ1-2, with TRBD1 identical over 7 bases. The CDR3 loop spans 16 amino acids. Germline V gene data show CDR1 as DFQATT and CDR2 as SNEGSKA (reference sequence). V lost 0 bases to trimming and J lost 2 bases; unmatched junction nucleotides: 9. CDR3 sequence: CSARDWEGALNYGYTF. The CDR3 DNA sequence: TGCAGTGCTAGAGATTGGGAGGGGGCTCTAAACTATGGCTACACCTTC.

This rearrangement joins TRBV4-3 to TRBJ1-1, with D perhaps TRBD1 (5 bases). Trimming cost V 1 base and J 7 bases, with 13 bases left between them. In germline, CDR1 is LGHNA, CDR2 YSLEER. CDR3 size: 14 residues. The CDR3 protein is CASSQVVRTSEAFF. The CDR3 nucleotides read TGCGCCAGCAGCCAAGTCGTCAGGACAAGTGAAGCTTTCTTT.

This clonotype was picked up a small number of times. The chain couples TRBV5-8 to TRBJ1-2, with D perhaps TRBD1 (5 bases). CDR1 and CDR2 (germline): SGHTS, YDEGEE. Trimming took off 4 bases at V and 8 bases at J, with 21 bases between the two ends. The CDR3 totals 15 residues. The CDR3 here is CASSPRGTERRGYTF. Here the CDR3 DNA reads TGTGCCAGCAGCCCGAGGGGAACGGAGCGAAGAGGCTACACCTTC.

The chain recombines TRBV29-1 with TRBJ2-1, with D maybe TRBD1 (5 bases). The CDR3 covers 13 residues. CDR1 SQVTM and CDR2 ANQGSEA come from the germline V gene. V was trimmed by 7 bases and J by 3 bases, leaving 13 bases between them. CDR3 bases: TGCAGCGCAAAGGGGTCCCTCTACAATGAGCAGTTCTTC. It codes for CSAKGSLYNEQFF.

Many counts were recorded for this clonotype. The chain combines TRBV29-1 with TRBJ2-7, with 12 nucleotides matching TRBD1. V was clipped by 4 bases and J by 3 bases; unmatched bases: 10. In germline, CDR1 is SQVTM, CDR2 ANQGSEA. The CDR3 sequence is 16 residues long. The CDR3 loop reads CSVVNAGTGGFYEQYF. As DNA, the CDR3 is TGCAGCGTTGTGAACGCCGGGACAGGGGGCTTCTACGAGCAGTACTTC.

This clonotype was observed at least ten times. V is TRBV20-1 and J is TRBJ2-1; 8 nucleotides agree with TRBD1. The CDR3 has 16 residues. Germline V CDR1 and CDR2: DFQATT, SNEGSKA (reference sequence). Losses at the gene ends were 3 bases for V and 0 bases for J; bases not matched to a gene: 7. The CDR3 region is CSARNNRGVSYNEQFF. CDR3 nucleotides: TGCAGTGCTAGGAATAACAGGGGGGTCTCCTACAATGAGCAGTTCTTC.

This clonotype was detected ten times or more. The chain joins TRBV7-9 to TRBJ1-6; D is ambiguous. This CDR3 comprises 13 residues. V shed 3 bases and J shed 10 bases, with 10 bases lying between them. The germline gives CDR1 SEHNR, CDR2 FQNEAQ (reference sequence). The CDR3 DNA sequence: TGTGCCAGCAGCTTTAGGTCCGGGTCACCCCTCCACTTT. Amino acids: CASSFRSGSPLHF.

This clonotype was picked up a small number of times. V and J are TRBV24-1 and TRBJ2-2; D is unresolved. Trimming took 1 base from V and 0 from J, leaving 5 bases between them. CDR1 KGHDR and CDR2 SFDVKD come from the germline V gene. This CDR3 is built from 15 residues. The CDR3 loop reads CATSDLDSNTGELFF. The CDR3, as DNA: TGTGCCACCAGTGATTTAGACTCGAACACCGGGGAGCTGTTTTTT.

In this sample, this clonotype turned up a few times. The V gene is TRBV28, the J gene TRBJ2-1, with 9 bases that match TRBD1. This CDR3 has 15 residues. Trimming at V came to 10 bases and at J to 5 bases, leaving 12 bases not matched to a gene. Germline CDR1 reads MDHEN; CDR2 reads SYDVKM. The CDR3 sequence: CATAQRQGGHNEQFF. CDR3 nucleotide sequence: TGTGCCACCGCCCAACGACAGGGGGGCCACAATGAGCAGTTCTTC.

This clonotype occurred many times. The V gene is TRBV12-3 or TRBV12-4, the J gene TRBJ1-2; a possible D gene is TRBD1 (5 bases). The V gene lost 7 bases and the J gene lost 6 bases, with 15 bases spanning the gap. The CDR3 sequence is 13 residues long. CDR3 in amino acids: CASTQGWVHGYTF. The CDR3 coding sequence is TGTGCCAGCACCCAGGGATGGGTTCATGGCTACACCTTC.

V and J are TRBV7-2 and TRBJ2-3; TRBD1 is a possible D gene (6 bases). Per the germline V gene, CDR1 is SGHTA and CDR2 is FQGNSA. The CDR3 covers 16 residues. The V end lost 3 bases, the J end lost 0 bases, and 13 bases lay between the germline ends. The CDR3 nucleotides read TGTGCCAGCAGCTTCGTACAGGGCACTAGCACAGATACGCAGTATTTT. Its translation is CASSFVQGTSTDTQYF.

This clonotype was detected a few times. The V gene is TRBV20-1, the J gene TRBJ2-7; possible D gene TRBD2, 6 bases. V was shortened by 7 bases and J by 3 bases, with 22 bases between the two germline ends. Germline V gene data show CDR1 as DFQATT and CDR2 as SNEGSKA (reference sequence). The CDR3 is made up of 15 amino acids. The CDR3 coding sequence is TGCAGTGTACTCCCCGGTGTAGCGGCTCGCTACGAGCAGTACTTC. Protein sequence: CSVLPGVAARYEQYF.

This clonotype was seen at least ten times. The V call is TRBV14, the J call TRBJ2-1; D remains unclear. The V gene lost 0 bases and the J gene lost 8 bases, with 8 bases spanning the gap. The germline CDR1 and CDR2 sequences are SGHDN and FVKESK. The CDR3 runs 13 residues. The CDR3 nucleotides are TGTGCCAGCAGCCAAGATGAGTGGGATGAGCAGTTCTTC. This encodes CASSQDEWDEQFF.

On this clonotype itself: This could be a read error, since a much larger clone is one nucleotide away. The CDR3 DNA reads as TGTGCCAGCAGTTACTCGACGGGGGCCACTGGCGGGATCTCCTACGAGCAGTACTTC. As protein: CASSYSTGATGGISYEQYF. This chain uses TRBV6-2 or TRBV6-3 with TRBJ2-7, with D perhaps being TRBD1 or TRBD2 (6 bases each). The CDR3 sequence is 19 residues long. Trimming took 0 bases from V and 0 from J, leaving 21 bases between them. Per the germline V gene, CDR1 is MNHEY and CDR2 is SVGEGT.

This clonotype occurred many times. The chain couples TRBV13 to TRBJ2-5; the D gene could be TRBD1 or TRBD2 (6 bases each). The ends were cut back, 5 bases at V and 7 bases at J, with 17 bases in the middle. Germline CDR1 reads PRHDT; CDR2 reads FYEKMQ (reference sequence). The CDR3 contains 14 residues. CDR3 sequence reads: CASSPGGSKWTQYF. CDR3 nucleotides: TGTGCCAGCAGCCCCGGGGGCTCCAAGTGGACCCAGTACTTC.

This clonotype has ten or more counts. The chain has TRBV7-3 and TRBJ2-1; no definite D call. Germline V gene data show CDR1 as SGHTA and CDR2 as FQGTGA. V lost 5 bases and J 8 bases, leaving 25 bases between the germline ends. The CDR3 loop spans 17 amino acids. CDR3 DNA sequence: TGTGCCAGCAGCCCAGGCCGTGGGTCCCGAGTGTTGGATGAGCAGTTCTTC. Its translation is CASSPGRGSRVLDEQFF.

At least ten counts were recorded for this clonotype. The chain is built from TRBV11-2 and TRBJ1-4, with D unresolved. Germline values: CDR1 SGHAT, CDR2 FQNNGV. V gave up 8 bases and J gave up 3 bases, with 10 bases separating them. CDR3 length equals 13 residues. The CDR3 bases are TGTGCCAGCGGACGTACGGCTAATGAAAAACTGTTTTTT. This sequence encodes CASGRTANEKLFF.

In its sample, this clonotype was seen many times. The V call is TRBV7-9, the J call TRBJ2-5, with D perhaps TRBD2 (6 bases). Trimming left V 1 base short and J 2 bases short, with 11 bases between. The length of the CDR3 is 15 residues. The V gene's germline CDR1 is SEHNR and CDR2 FQNEAQ (reference sequence). The CDR3 here is CASSLGRGTQETQYF. CDR3 sequence (DNA): TGTGCCAGCAGCTTAGGGAGGGGCACTCAAGAGACCCAGTACTTC.

The rearrangement uses TRBV14 and TRBJ2-2; perhaps TRBD2 as D (5 bases). This CDR3 comprises 15 residues. Between the trimmed V and J ends, which lost 4 bases and 1 base, there was a span of 10 bases. CDR1 and CDR2 from the germline V gene are SGHDN and FVKESK. CDR3 in amino acids: CASSPPGLNTGELFF. In DNA form, the CDR3 reads TGTGCCAGCAGCCCCCCGGGGTTGAACACCGGGGAGCTGTTTTTT.

With respect to this clonotype: A read error is the likely source, as a far larger clone sits one nucleotide away. This rearrangement joins TRBV6-2 or TRBV6-3 to TRBJ2-1, with 9 bases matching TRBD2. This CDR3 spans 16 amino acids. Germline V gives CDR1 MNHEY, CDR2 SVGEGT. The CDR3 is CANSRGGLAQYNEQFF. CDR3 sequence (DNA): TGTGCCAACAGTCGAGGGGGACTAGCCCAATACAATGAGCAGTTCTTC.

The chain employs TRBV24-1 and TRBJ2-1; D gene uncertain. V lost 4 bases, J lost 2 bases, and 14 bases lay in between. CDR3 length: 16 residues. Germline assignment: CDR1 KGHDR and CDR2 SFDVKD. The CDR3 bases are TGTGCCACCAGTGACGCGCTGTCTGCGGCCTACAATGAGCAGTTCTTC. Protein product: CATSDALSAAYNEQFF.

This clonotype was counted ten times or more. The chain combines TRBV20-1 with TRBJ2-1; 11 nucleotides match TRBD2. After removal of 0 bases from V and 0 bases from J, the junction contained 10 bases not matched to a gene. The germline V gene has CDR1 DFQATT and CDR2 SNEGSKA (reference sequence). The CDR3 extends over 19 amino acids. DNA for the CDR3: TGCAGTGCTAGAGATTTAAATAGCGGGAGGGTTAGCTCCTACAATGAGCAGTTCTTC. Encoded protein: CSARDLNSGRVSSYNEQFF.

There are many counts of this clonotype. This rearrangement joins TRBV7-2 to TRBJ1-4, with D unclear. Trimming stripped 2 bases from V and 7 bases from J, with 5 bases between. The CDR3 sequence is 12 residues long. CDR1 SGHTA and CDR2 FQGNSA come from the germline V gene. The CDR3 loop is CASSLWGEKLFF. The CDR3 bases are TGTGCCAGCAGCTTATGGGGTGAAAAACTGTTTTTT.

The rearrangement links TRBV4-3 to TRBJ1-2, with D possibly matching TRBD1 (5 bases). The V and J ends lost 0 bases and 2 bases respectively, with 13 bases between them. This CDR3 has 16 amino acids. Germline CDR1 and CDR2: LGHNA and YSLEER. CDR3 in amino acids: CASSQDFGGVNYGYTF. The CDR3 coding sequence is TGCGCCAGCAGCCAAGACTTTGGAGGGGTGAACTATGGCTACACCTTC.

This clonotype was observed at least ten times. It may be a read error: a sequence one base away is much more abundant. V gene TRBV9 combines with J gene TRBJ2-5; the D is unclear. V was pared by 0 bases and J by 3 bases, with 0 bases between. CDR3 length equals 11 residues. Germline V gives CDR1 SGDLS, CDR2 YYNGEE. CDR3 sequence reads: CASSVEETQYF. The CDR3 coding sequence is TGTGCCAGCAGCGTAGAAGAGACCCAGTACTTC.

In this sample, this clonotype turned up a few times. The chain links TRBV29-1 to TRBJ2-1; 11 nucleotides align to TRBD2. Germline assignment: CDR1 SQVTM and CDR2 ANQGSEA. With 4 bases clipped from V and 5 bases from J, the junction kept 4 bases outside the gene matches. The CDR3 runs to 14 residues. CDR3 residues: CSVGTSGRNNEQFF. CDR3 DNA: TGCAGCGTTGGAACTAGCGGGAGAAACAATGAGCAGTTCTTC.